This T cell receptor beta chain is from a study of control samples from healthy donors and cancer patients. Sequencing used immunoSEQ multiplex PCR; TCRdb keeps in-frame clones, though not all of them. The repertoire consists of 99,000 or so clones, with roughly 82% occurring once and the leading ten covering approximately 2%. The germline gives CDR1 SGDLS, CDR2 YYNGEE. The ends lost 3 bases at V and 5 bases at J; junction bases unmatched: 5. This CDR3 comprises 14 residues. This TCR came from a man aged 55-75 years in good health. The chain joins TRBV9 to TRBJ2-3, with TRBD2 matching over 8 bases. Specimen: blood. The DNA for the CDR3 is TGTGCCAGCAGCGCCATAGCGGGAATAGATACGCAGTATTTT. Amino acids: CASSAIAGIDTQYF.